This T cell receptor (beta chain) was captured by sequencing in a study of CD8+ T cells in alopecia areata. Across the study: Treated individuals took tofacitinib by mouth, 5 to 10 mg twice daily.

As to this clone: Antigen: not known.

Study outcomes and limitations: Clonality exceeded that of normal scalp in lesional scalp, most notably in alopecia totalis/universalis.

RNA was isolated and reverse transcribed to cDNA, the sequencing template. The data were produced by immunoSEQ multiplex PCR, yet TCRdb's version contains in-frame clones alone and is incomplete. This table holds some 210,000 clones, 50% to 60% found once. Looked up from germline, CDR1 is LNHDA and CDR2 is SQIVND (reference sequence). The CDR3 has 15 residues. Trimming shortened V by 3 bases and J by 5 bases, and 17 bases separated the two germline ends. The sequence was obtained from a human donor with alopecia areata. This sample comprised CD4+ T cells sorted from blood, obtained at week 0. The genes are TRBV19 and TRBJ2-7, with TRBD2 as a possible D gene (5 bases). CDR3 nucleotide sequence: TGTGCCAGTAGTATTGGAGGACCGCTGGGTCACGAGCAGTACTTC. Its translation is CASSIGGPLGHEQYF.